This T cell receptor (beta chain) was observed in a study of vaccination and CD4 T cells after COVID-19. About the study: By nasal swab PCR, the convalescent patients were SARS-CoV-2 positive, with 8 or 9 mild cases and one severe.

Notes on this clonotype: Its cognate antigen is unknown.

The CDR3 has 13 amino acids. Germline loops: CDR1 MDHEN, CDR2 SYDVKM. The V segment lost 7 bases and the J segment 7 bases; nucleotides outside the gene matches: 4. The assay that was used to sequence DNA from cultured CD4+ T cells was the Oncomine TCR Beta short-read assay. Using its own MiXCR run on the PCR reads, TCRdb lists one record per CDR3 protein. The table records roughly 12,000 distinct CDR3 sequences, roughly 66% of them present only once. Treatment defined: roughly 10-day PBMC culture with coronavirus spike peptide pools or control peptides (ViraFEST assay). V gene TRBV28 combines with J gene TRBJ1-6, with 7 bases aligning to TRBD1. Sequencing used CD4+ T cells from blood, cultured in vitro. The receptor was isolated from a human donor who had recovered from COVID-19. CDR3 region: CASKRGPNSPLHF. The CDR3 DNA reads as TGTGCCAGCAAAAGGGGGCCGAATTCACCCCTCCACTTT.